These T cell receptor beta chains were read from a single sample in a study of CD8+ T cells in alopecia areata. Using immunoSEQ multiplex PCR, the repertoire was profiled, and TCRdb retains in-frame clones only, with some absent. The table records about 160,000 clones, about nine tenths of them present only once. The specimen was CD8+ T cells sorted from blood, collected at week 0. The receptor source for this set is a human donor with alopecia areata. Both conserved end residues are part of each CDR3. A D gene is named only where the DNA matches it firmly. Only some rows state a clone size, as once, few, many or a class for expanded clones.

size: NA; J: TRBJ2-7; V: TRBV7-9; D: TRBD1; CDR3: CASSGGQNLPYEQYF; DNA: TGTGCCAGCAGCGGGGGACAGAACCTACCCTACGAGCAGTACTTC
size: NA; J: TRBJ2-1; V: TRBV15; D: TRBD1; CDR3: CATSRETGGSRNNEQFF; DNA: TGTGCCACCAGCAGGGAAACAGGGGGCTCGAGAAACAATGAGCAGTTCTTC
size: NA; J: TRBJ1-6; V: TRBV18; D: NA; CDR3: CASSPLRDIGSLGFMPLHF; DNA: TGTGCCAGCTCACCCCTCCGGGACATCGGGTCCCTGGGATTTATGCCCCTCCACTTT
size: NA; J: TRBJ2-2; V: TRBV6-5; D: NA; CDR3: CASGASPGELFF; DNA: TGTGCCAGCGGAGCGAGTCCCGGGGAGCTGTTTTTT
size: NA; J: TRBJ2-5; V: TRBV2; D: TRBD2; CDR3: CASSEELAGEPSNQETQYF; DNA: TGTGCCAGCAGTGAAGAACTAGCGGGGGAACCCTCGAACCAAGAGACCCAGTACTTC
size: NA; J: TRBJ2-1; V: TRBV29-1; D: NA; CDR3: CSVHGSSYNEQFF; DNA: TGCAGCGTTCACGGGAGCTCCTACAATGAGCAGTTCTTC
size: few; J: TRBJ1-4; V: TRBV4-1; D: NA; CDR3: CASSYRLTNEKLFF; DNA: TGCGCCAGCAGCTACAGGTTAACTAATGAAAAACTGTTTTTT
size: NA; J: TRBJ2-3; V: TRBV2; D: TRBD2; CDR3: CASRPGLAGADTQYF; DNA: TGTGCCAGCAGGCCGGGACTAGCGGGGGCAGATACGCAGTATTTT
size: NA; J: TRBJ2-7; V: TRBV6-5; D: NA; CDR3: CAILTERDEQYF; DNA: TGTGCCATACTGACCGAGAGGGACGAGCAGTACTTC
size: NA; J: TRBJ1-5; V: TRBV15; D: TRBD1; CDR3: CATSLTGGNQPQHF; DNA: TGTGCCACCAGCCTTACAGGGGGGAATCAGCCCCAGCATTTT